A selection of T cell receptor beta chains follows, all from one sample in a study of T cells after posttransplantation cyclophosphamide. Repertoires were generated with immunoSEQ multiplex PCR, while TCRdb's copy carries only in-frame clones and drops some. The specimen has 17,000 or so clones, none found just once. Sequenced here: PBMCs, sampled after allogeneic stem cell transplant with posttransplant cyclophosphamide. Receptor source: a female patient between 30 and 39 years old who received an allogeneic stem cell transplant from a related donor, was CMV-positive, and had no GVHD. The graft donor may account for some of the T cells. Each CDR3 is given with its conserved first and last residue. The order of the fields is V gene, clone size, D gene, CDR3 length, J gene, CDR3 protein, CDR3 DNA. A D gene is named only where the DNA matches it firmly. Clone sizes are shown as once, few or many counts, or a class when the clone is expanded.

v_gene: TRBV21-1; abundance: many; d_gene: NA; len: 13; j_gene: TRBJ1-2; CDR3aa: CASNGKEGYGYTF; CDR3nt: TGTGCCAGCAATGGGAAAGAGGGATATGGCTACACCTTC
v_gene: TRBV9; abundance: many; d_gene: TRBD1; len: 13; j_gene: TRBJ2-2; CDR3aa: CASRDRNTGELFF; CDR3nt: TGTGCCAGCCGGGACAGGAACACCGGGGAGCTGTTTTTT
v_gene: TRBV5-4; abundance: many; d_gene: TRBD2; len: 16; j_gene: TRBJ2-7; CDR3aa: CASSLRLAGKSAEQYF; CDR3nt: TGTGCCAGCAGCTTGAGGCTAGCGGGAAAGTCGGCCGAGCAGTACTTC
v_gene: TRBV10-2; abundance: many; d_gene: TRBD1; len: 14; j_gene: TRBJ1-2; CDR3aa: CASRVDRGGYGYTF; CDR3nt: TGCGCCAGCAGGGTTGACAGGGGTGGGTATGGCTACACCTTC
v_gene: TRBV11-2; abundance: many; d_gene: NA; len: 17; j_gene: TRBJ2-1; CDR3aa: CASSLISSGSSYNEQFF; CDR3nt: TGTGCCAGCAGTCTAATCTCCTCGGGGAGCTCCTACAATGAGCAGTTCTTC
v_gene: TRBV19; abundance: many; d_gene: TRBD1; len: 14; j_gene: TRBJ1-6; CDR3aa: CASSAGQGISPLHF; CDR3nt: TGTGCCAGTAGTGCGGGACAGGGGATTTCACCCCTCCACTTT
v_gene: TRBV2; abundance: many; d_gene: NA; len: 16; j_gene: TRBJ2-6; CDR3aa: CASSPGQYSGANVLTF; CDR3nt: TGTGCCAGCAGTCCTGGACAGTACTCTGGGGCCAACGTCCTGACTTTC
v_gene: TRBV5-8; abundance: medium-sized; d_gene: NA; len: 18; j_gene: TRBJ1-3; CDR3aa: CASSFPGYGLMGGNTIYF; CDR3nt: TGTGCCAGCAGCTTTCCGGGGTACGGCCTGATGGGTGGAAACACCATATATTTT
v_gene: TRBV5-6; abundance: many; d_gene: NA; len: 14; j_gene: TRBJ1-1; CDR3aa: CASSLPGVATEAFF; CDR3nt: TGTGCCAGCAGCCTACCAGGGGTGGCCACTGAAGCTTTCTTT
v_gene: TRBV2; abundance: many; d_gene: TRBD2; len: 15; j_gene: TRBJ2-1; CDR3aa: CASSGTSGRFNEQFF; CDR3nt: TGTGCCAGCAGCGGGACTAGCGGGAGGTTCAATGAGCAGTTCTTC
v_gene: TRBV28; abundance: many; d_gene: TRBD1; len: 16; j_gene: TRBJ1-4; CDR3aa: CASSLQGAIDNEKLFF; CDR3nt: TGTGCCAGCAGTTTGCAGGGGGCCATTGATAATGAAAAACTGTTTTTT
v_gene: TRBV27; abundance: many; d_gene: NA; len: 13; j_gene: TRBJ1-2; CDR3aa: CASSRGSNYGYTF; CDR3nt: TGTGCCAGCAGTCGAGGCAGTAACTATGGCTACACCTTC
v_gene: TRBV7-2; abundance: many; d_gene: TRBD1; len: 15; j_gene: TRBJ1-4; CDR3aa: CASSLMGQGNEKLFF; CDR3nt: TGTGCCAGCAGCTTAATGGGACAGGGGAATGAAAAACTGTTTTTT
v_gene: TRBV4-1; abundance: many; d_gene: NA; len: 16; j_gene: TRBJ1-5; CDR3aa: CASSQGATHIPQPQHF; CDR3nt: TGCGCCAGCAGCCAAGGGGCGACACACATCCCTCAGCCCCAGCATTTT
v_gene: TRBV15; abundance: many; d_gene: NA; len: 13; j_gene: TRBJ1-1; CDR3aa: CATSRDRGSEAFF; CDR3nt: TGTGCCACCAGCAGAGATCGGGGGAGTGAAGCTTTCTTT
v_gene: TRBV4-1; abundance: many; d_gene: TRBD1; len: 16; j_gene: TRBJ1-2; CDR3aa: CASSLHRDRGRYGYTF; CDR3nt: TGCGCCAGCAGCCTACACCGGGACAGGGGTCGTTATGGCTACACCTTC
v_gene: TRBV4-1; abundance: many; d_gene: NA; len: 14; j_gene: TRBJ2-1; CDR3aa: CASSPFGNYNEQFF; CDR3nt: TGCGCCAGCAGCCCCTTCGGGAATTACAATGAGCAGTTCTTC
v_gene: TRBV18; abundance: many; d_gene: NA; len: 14; j_gene: TRBJ1-1; CDR3aa: CASSPQGRGTEAFF; CDR3nt: TGTGCCAGCTCACCACAAGGTCGGGGTACTGAAGCTTTCTTT
v_gene: TRBV19; abundance: many; d_gene: NA; len: 14; j_gene: TRBJ2-3; CDR3aa: CASSYEASTDTQYF; CDR3nt: TGTGCCAGTAGTTATGAGGCTAGCACAGATACGCAGTATTTT
v_gene: TRBV9; abundance: many; d_gene: NA; len: 14; j_gene: TRBJ2-1; CDR3aa: CASSVPTWSNEQFF; CDR3nt: TGTGCCAGCAGCGTCCCTACTTGGAGCAATGAGCAGTTCTTC
v_gene: TRBV5-4; abundance: many; d_gene: NA; len: 12; j_gene: TRBJ2-7; CDR3aa: CASFGRGNEQYF; CDR3nt: TGTGCCAGTTTCGGCAGGGGCAACGAGCAGTACTTC
v_gene: TRBV18; abundance: many; d_gene: TRBD1; len: 15; j_gene: TRBJ1-1; CDR3aa: CASSPKTGSNTEAFF; CDR3nt: TGTGCCAGCTCACCAAAGACAGGGTCGAACACTGAAGCTTTCTTT
v_gene: TRBV5-1; abundance: many; d_gene: NA; len: 15; j_gene: TRBJ2-7; CDR3aa: CASSWGTGETYEQYF; CDR3nt: TGCGCCAGCAGCTGGGGGACTGGCGAAACCTACGAGCAGTACTTC
v_gene: TRBV28; abundance: many; d_gene: NA; len: 13; j_gene: TRBJ2-7; CDR3aa: CASSLLGTYEQYF; CDR3nt: TGTGCCAGCAGTTTATTGGGCACCTACGAGCAGTACTTC
v_gene: TRBV14; abundance: many; d_gene: TRBD1; len: 16; j_gene: TRBJ2-7; CDR3aa: CASSQLDRAVPYEQYF; CDR3nt: TGTGCCAGCAGCCAACTCGACAGGGCCGTCCCCTACGAGCAGTACTTC
v_gene: TRBV5-1; abundance: many; d_gene: TRBD1; len: 14; j_gene: TRBJ2-7; CDR3aa: CASSQTGGSYEQYF; CDR3nt: TGCGCCAGCAGCCAGACAGGGGGGTCCTACGAGCAGTACTTC
v_gene: TRBV28; abundance: many; d_gene: NA; len: 15; j_gene: TRBJ1-5; CDR3aa: CASSPSWVSGQPQHF; CDR3nt: TGTGCCAGCAGCCCTAGCTGGGTCAGCGGTCAGCCCCAGCATTTT
v_gene: TRBV27; abundance: many; d_gene: TRBD1; len: 16; j_gene: TRBJ1-2; CDR3aa: CASSSSPGQGLYGYTF; CDR3nt: TGTGCCAGCAGCTCATCCCCGGGACAGGGACTATATGGCTACACCTTC
v_gene: TRBV7-8; abundance: many; d_gene: TRBD1; len: 16; j_gene: TRBJ1-5; CDR3aa: CASSLDYRGRRQPQHF; CDR3nt: TGTGCCAGCAGCTTAGATTACAGGGGGCGCAGGCAGCCCCAGCATTTT
v_gene: TRBV7-2; abundance: many; d_gene: TRBD2; len: 15; j_gene: TRBJ2-1; CDR3aa: CASSLATSQRNEQFF; CDR3nt: TGTGCCAGCAGCTTGGCGACTAGCCAGCGGAATGAGCAGTTCTTC
v_gene: TRBV30; abundance: few; d_gene: NA; len: 13; j_gene: TRBJ2-5; CDR3aa: CAWSVSYAGEQYF; CDR3nt: TGTGCCTGGAGTGTATCCTACGCCGGGGAGCAGTACTTC
v_gene: TRBV7-9; abundance: many; d_gene: NA; len: 13; j_gene: TRBJ1-4; CDR3aa: CASSLANKEKLFF; CDR3nt: TGTGCCAGCAGCTTAGCTAACAAGGAAAAACTGTTTTTT
v_gene: TRBV27; abundance: many; d_gene: NA; len: 13; j_gene: TRBJ1-2; CDR3aa: CASSLVGVGGYTF; CDR3nt: TGTGCCAGCAGTTTAGTAGGGGTGGGTGGCTACACCTTC
v_gene: TRBV7-9; abundance: many; d_gene: TRBD1; len: 15; j_gene: TRBJ2-2; CDR3aa: CASSVDRGRTGELFF; CDR3nt: TGTGCCAGCAGCGTAGACAGGGGGCGCACCGGGGAGCTGTTTTTT
v_gene: TRBV10-3; abundance: many; d_gene: TRBD1; len: 13; j_gene: TRBJ2-5; CDR3aa: CAISPGQAETQYF; CDR3nt: TGTGCCATCAGCCCGGGACAGGCAGAGACCCAGTACTTC
v_gene: TRBV19; abundance: many; d_gene: TRBD2; len: 15; j_gene: TRBJ2-7; CDR3aa: CASSLLAGGTYEQYF; CDR3nt: TGTGCCAGTAGTCTTCTAGCGGGAGGCACCTACGAGCAGTACTTC
v_gene: TRBV11-2; abundance: many; d_gene: TRBD1; len: 14; j_gene: TRBJ2-3; CDR3aa: CASSRTGGTDTQYF; CDR3nt: TGTGCCAGCAGCCGGACAGGGGGCACAGATACGCAGTATTTT